The source of this T cell receptor (beta chain) is a study of Graves' ophthalmopathy and Graves' hyperthyroidism. Study in general: Specimen type is peripheral blood, obtained at initial diagnosis before any treatment. Study conclusions and caveats: Progression of ophthalmopathy was predicted by the model with 60% to 71% sensitivity and around 72% specificity.

Orbital computed tomography and thyroid ultrasound, along with TRAb, serum thyroxine and clinical symptoms, underpinned diagnosis. What supplied the PBMCs was roughly 10 ml of fresh peripheral blood. This clonotype was seen a few times. Its antigen is undetermined. Amplification from RNA transcripts yielded the TCR beta CDR3 regions. Scientists carried out first-round RT-PCR using HTBI primers and then a second-round multiplex PCR. Each CDR3 protein is one row after TCRdb ran MiXCR on the multiplex PCR reads. The sample gives around 660,000 distinct CDR3 sequences, about two fifths of which show up once; 3% to 3.5% is in the top ten. The germline gives CDR1 MGHDK, CDR2 SYGVNS. Trimming stripped 5 bases from V and 4 bases from J, with 17 bases between. The length of the CDR3 is 15 residues.

The sequencing sample was made of peripheral blood. The chain couples TRBV25-1 to TRBJ1-1; unclear D gene. This receptor was obtained from an adult man with Graves' ophthalmopathy. CDR3 protein: CASSLSPGWGTEAFF. Here the CDR3 DNA reads TGTGCCAGCAGTTTATCCCCGGGTTGGGGCACTGAAGCTTTCTTT.